These T cell receptor beta chains were read from a single sample in a study of T cell responses to AZD1222 COVID-19 vaccine. Measured with immunoSEQ multiplex PCR; TCRdb has only the in-frame clones, and not every one. The data contain 70,000 to 95,000 clones, over 75% of them singletons. The sequencing used peripheral blood, collected 28 days after the second AZD1222 dose. Source of these receptors: an adult who received the AZD1222 COVID-19 vaccine. The CDR3 runs from the conserved cysteine through the conserved F or W. D genes are given only for firm matches. Size is stated for part of the rows, as once, few or many counts, or as a class when the clone is expanded.

V gene	clone size	J gene	D gene	CDR3 DNA	CDR3 protein
TRBV6-5	NA	TRBJ2-5	NA	TGTGCCAGCAGTTACAACACGGCCGAAGAGACCCAGTACTTC	CASSYNTAEETQYF
TRBV4-2	once	TRBJ2-1	NA	TGTGCCAGCAGCCAAGGGGTCCGGGCCCAGGGCCGCAATGAGCAGTTCTTC	CASSQGVRAQGRNEQFF
TRBV6-5	NA	TRBJ1-1	NA	TGTGCCAGCAGTTTTGCCCCGAACACTGAAGCTTTCTTT	CASSFAPNTEAFF
TRBV24-1	NA	TRBJ2-2	NA	TGTGCCACCAGTGATCGGGACAAGAACACCGGGGAGCTGTTTTTT	CATSDRDKNTGELFF
TRBV30	NA	TRBJ1-2	NA	TGTGCCGAAAGTGGGGGCTTCGACTATGGCTACACCTTC	CAESGGFDYGYTF
TRBV9	NA	TRBJ1-1	TRBD1	TGTGCCAGCACCCCAGGACAGGGGAGCACTGAAGCTTTCTTT	CASTPGQGSTEAFF
TRBV6-5	NA	TRBJ1-1	NA	TGTGCCAGCAGGCCCTCGGAAGGCCCCACTGAAGCTTTCTTT	CASRPSEGPTEAFF
TRBV6-5	NA	TRBJ2-2	NA	TGTGCCAGCAGCCAGACAGCCAACACCGGGGAGCTGTTTTTT	CASSQTANTGELFF
TRBV12-5	NA	TRBJ2-1	TRBD2	TGTGCTAGTGGCCCTACCGGGACTAGCGGAGGGGGGAATGAGCAGTTCTTC	CASGPTGTSGGGNEQFF
TRBV30	NA	TRBJ1-1	NA	TGTGCCTGGAGTGTGCAGGGCGATGAAGCTTTCTTT	CAWSVQGDEAFF
TRBV5-1	NA	TRBJ1-1	TRBD1	TGCGCCAGCAGTCCGGGACAGATGAACACTGAAGCTTTCTTT	CASSPGQMNTEAFF
TRBV7-9	once	TRBJ2-3	NA	TGTGCCAGCAACTCAGGGCGCGATACGCAGTATTTT	CASNSGRDTQYF
TRBV10-3	NA	TRBJ1-2	TRBD1	TGTGCCATCAGTAGGACAGGGGGCTCTGGCTACACCTTC	CAISRTGGSGYTF
TRBV18	NA	TRBJ2-1	NA	TGTGCCAGCTCACCAACGGAGGGCCTCAACAATGAGCAGTTCTTC	CASSPTEGLNNEQFF
TRBV7-2	NA	TRBJ2-1	NA	TGTGCCAGCACCAATTTCGCGGGTAAGGAGCAGTTCTTC	CASTNFAGKEQFF
TRBV5-6	NA	TRBJ1-6	TRBD1	TGTGCCAGCAGCTTTGGAGACAGGGGAAATTCACCCCTCCACTTT	CASSFGDRGNSPLHF
TRBV5-6	NA	TRBJ2-1	NA	TGTGCCAGCAGCTTAGTCGGAAACAATGAGCAGTTCTTC	CASSLVGNNEQFF
TRBV6-5	NA	TRBJ1-3	NA	TGTGCCAGCAGTTACGGGGGGGCTCGTGGAAACACCATATATTTT	CASSYGGARGNTIYF
TRBV29-1	NA	TRBJ2-2	TRBD2	TGCAGCGTTGGAGGAGCTAGCGGGGGGGCCTACACCGGGGAGCTGTTTTTT	CSVGGASGGAYTGELFF
TRBV27	few	TRBJ2-1	NA	TGTGCCAGCAGTTTAACGGCTCGCTACAATGAGCAGTTCTTC	CASSLTARYNEQFF
TRBV9	few	TRBJ1-3	NA	TGTGCCAGCAGCGTAGCTCCCCTCGCAGGCCTCTCTGGAAACACCATATATTTT	CASSVAPLAGLSGNTIYF
TRBV5-1	NA	TRBJ2-1	TRBD2	TGCGCCAGCAGACCGATAGCGGGCTCCGAGGGGGAGCAGTTCTTC	CASRPIAGSEGEQFF
TRBV9	NA	TRBJ2-7	TRBD1	TGTGCCAGCAGCGTATCGGGACAGGGGCGCTACGAGCAGTACTTC	CASSVSGQGRYEQYF
TRBV5-6	NA	TRBJ1-1	NA	TGTGCCAGCAGCGAAGGACAGAGGAACACTGAAGCTTTCTTT	CASSEGQRNTEAFF
TRBV4-1	NA	TRBJ1-1	NA	TGCGCCAGCAGCCAAGATATGTTGAACACTGAAGCTTTCTTT	CASSQDMLNTEAFF
TRBV11-2	NA	TRBJ2-3	NA	TGTGCCAGCAGCCCCCTATCAGCGATCTCCCCAGATACGCAGTATTTT	CASSPLSAISPDTQYF
TRBV4-2	NA	TRBJ2-7	TRBD1	TGTGCCAGCAGACCCGAGTTTGGGACAGGGCCCTACGAGCAGTACTTC	CASRPEFGTGPYEQYF
TRBV18	NA	TRBJ2-2	NA	TGTGCCAGCTCACCCACACAGCACAGGGAGGACGGGGAGCTGTTTTTT	CASSPTQHREDGELFF
TRBV7-9	NA	TRBJ2-3	NA	TGTGCCAGCAGCTTAGCCCGGTCAGGGATCACAGATACGCAGTATTTT	CASSLARSGITDTQYF
TRBV9	NA	TRBJ1-6	NA	TGTGCCAGCAGCGTGAGCAATTCACCCCTCCACTTT	CASSVSNSPLHF
TRBV27	NA	TRBJ1-1	NA	TGTGCCAGCAGTTTCGTTTGGAGGGGCGCTGAAGCTTTCTTT	CASSFVWRGAEAFF
TRBV18	NA	TRBJ1-4	NA	TGTGCCAGCTCACGAGCGACACCGCCAACTAATGAAAAACTGTTTTTT	CASSRATPPTNEKLFF
TRBV9	few	TRBJ2-3	NA	TGTGCCAGCAGCGTAACTAGCACAGATACGCAGTATTTT	CASSVTSTDTQYF